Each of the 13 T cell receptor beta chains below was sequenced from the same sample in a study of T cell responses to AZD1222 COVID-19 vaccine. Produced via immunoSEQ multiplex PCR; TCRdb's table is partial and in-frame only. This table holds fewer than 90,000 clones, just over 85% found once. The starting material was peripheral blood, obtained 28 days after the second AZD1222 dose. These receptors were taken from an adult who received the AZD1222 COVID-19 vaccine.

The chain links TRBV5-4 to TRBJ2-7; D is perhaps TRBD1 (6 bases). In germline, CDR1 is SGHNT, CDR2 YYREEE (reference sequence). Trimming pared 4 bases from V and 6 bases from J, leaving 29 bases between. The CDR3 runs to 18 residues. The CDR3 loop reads CASSPGPPGQQGPGEQYF. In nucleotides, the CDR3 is TGTGCCAGCAGCCCAGGGCCACCAGGGCAACAGGGTCCTGGCGAGCAGTACTTC.

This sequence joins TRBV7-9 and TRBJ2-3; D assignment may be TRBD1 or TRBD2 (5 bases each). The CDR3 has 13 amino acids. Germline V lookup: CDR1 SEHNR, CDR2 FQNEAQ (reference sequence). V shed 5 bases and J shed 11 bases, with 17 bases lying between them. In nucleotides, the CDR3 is TGTGCCAGCAGCCCGAGGGGCAGGAGAGAGCAGTATTTT. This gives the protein CASSPRGRREQYF.

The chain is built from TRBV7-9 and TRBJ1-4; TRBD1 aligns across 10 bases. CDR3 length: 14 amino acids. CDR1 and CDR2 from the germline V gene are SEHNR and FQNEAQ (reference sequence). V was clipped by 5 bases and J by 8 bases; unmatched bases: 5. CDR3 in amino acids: CASSRTGGAEKLFF. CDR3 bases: TGTGCCAGCAGCCGGACAGGGGGGGCCGAAAAACTGTTTTTT.

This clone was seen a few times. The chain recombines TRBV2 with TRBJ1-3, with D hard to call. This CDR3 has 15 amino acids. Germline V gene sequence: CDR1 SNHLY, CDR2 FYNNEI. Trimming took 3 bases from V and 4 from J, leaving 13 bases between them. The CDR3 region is CASSDGQFEGNTIYF. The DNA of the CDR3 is TGTGCCAGCAGTGATGGCCAGTTCGAGGGAAACACCATATATTTT.

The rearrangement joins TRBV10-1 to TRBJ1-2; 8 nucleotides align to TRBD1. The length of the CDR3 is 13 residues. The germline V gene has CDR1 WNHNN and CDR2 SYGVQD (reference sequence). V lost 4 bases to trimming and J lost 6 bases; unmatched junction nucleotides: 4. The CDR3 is CASSGTGSHGYTF. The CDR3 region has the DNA TGCGCCAGCAGTGGGACAGGGTCCCATGGCTACACCTTC.

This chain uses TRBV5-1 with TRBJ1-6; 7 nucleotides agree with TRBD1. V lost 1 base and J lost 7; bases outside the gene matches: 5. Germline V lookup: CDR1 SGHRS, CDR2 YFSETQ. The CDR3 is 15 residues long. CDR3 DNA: TGCGCCAGCAGCTTGACGGGACAGATGAATTCACCCCTCCACTTT. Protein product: CASSLTGQMNSPLHF.

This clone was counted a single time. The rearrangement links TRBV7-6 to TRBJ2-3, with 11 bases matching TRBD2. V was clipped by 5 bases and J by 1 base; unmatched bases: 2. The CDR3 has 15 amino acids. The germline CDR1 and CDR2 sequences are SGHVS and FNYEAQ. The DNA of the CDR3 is TGTGCCAGCAGCCCGACTAGCGGGGGCACAGATACGCAGTATTTT. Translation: CASSPTSGGTDTQYF. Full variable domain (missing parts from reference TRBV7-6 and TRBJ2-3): GAGVSQSPRYKVTKRGQDVALRCDPISGHVSLYWYRQALGQGPEFLTYFNYEAQQDKSGLPNDRFSAERPEGSISTLTIQRTEQRDSAMYRCASSPTSGGTDTQYFGPGTRLTVL.

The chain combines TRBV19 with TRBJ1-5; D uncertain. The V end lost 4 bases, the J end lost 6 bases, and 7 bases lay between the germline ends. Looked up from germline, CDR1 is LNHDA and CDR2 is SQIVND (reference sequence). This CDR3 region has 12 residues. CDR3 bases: TGTGCCAGTAGTACCTACTTTCAGCCCCAGCATTTT. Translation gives CASSTYFQPQHF.

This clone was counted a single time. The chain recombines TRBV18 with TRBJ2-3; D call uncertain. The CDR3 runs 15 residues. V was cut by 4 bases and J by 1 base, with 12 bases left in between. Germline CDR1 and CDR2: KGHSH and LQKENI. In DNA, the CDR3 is TGTGCCAGCTCACGGACCCAGGCCCGCACAGATACGCAGTATTTT. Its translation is CASSRTQARTDTQYF.

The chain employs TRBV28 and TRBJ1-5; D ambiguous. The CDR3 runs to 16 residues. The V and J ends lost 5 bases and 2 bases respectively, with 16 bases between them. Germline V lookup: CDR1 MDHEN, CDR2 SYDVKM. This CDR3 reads CASSPPGGGGNQPQHF. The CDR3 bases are TGTGCCAGCAGTCCCCCGGGAGGTGGTGGCAATCAGCCCCAGCATTTT.

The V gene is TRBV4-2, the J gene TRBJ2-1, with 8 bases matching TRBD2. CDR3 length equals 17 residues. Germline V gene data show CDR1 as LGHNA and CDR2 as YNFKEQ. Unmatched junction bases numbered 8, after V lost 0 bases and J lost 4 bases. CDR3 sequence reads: CASSQEGLSGGYNEQFF. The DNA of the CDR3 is TGTGCCAGCAGCCAAGAAGGCTTAAGCGGGGGTTACAATGAGCAGTTCTTC.

DNA of the CDR3: TGTGCCAGCAGCTCCCTACCTCCGACAGGGGGTGGCGAAAAACTGTTTTTT. This translates into CASSSLPPTGGGEKLFF. The chain employs TRBV5-8 and TRBJ1-4, with 9 bases matching TRBD1. This CDR3 has 17 amino acids. CDR1 is SGHTS and CDR2 is YDEGEE in the germline V gene. With 3 bases clipped from V and 8 bases from J, the junction kept 14 bases outside the gene matches.

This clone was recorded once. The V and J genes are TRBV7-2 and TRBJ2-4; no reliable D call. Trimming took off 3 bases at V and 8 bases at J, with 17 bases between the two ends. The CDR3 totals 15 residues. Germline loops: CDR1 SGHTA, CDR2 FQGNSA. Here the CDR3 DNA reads TGTGCCAGCAGCTTGCAACACGGACCCCGGGACATTCAGTACTTC. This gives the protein CASSLQHGPRDIQYF.